A single sample gave rise to the 22 T cell receptor beta chains below, sequenced in a study of beta chain features in type 1 diabetes. Every bit of the isolated RNA underwent reverse transcription, so sequencing read expressed TCRB transcripts. Repertoires were generated with immunoSEQ multiplex PCR, while TCRdb's copy carries only in-frame clones and drops some. Of approximately 300,000 clones listed, more than 9.5% are singletons. Sequences were obtained from naive CD4+ T cells from blood. Receptors originate from a woman in her 30s in good health.

V gene TRBV19 combines with J gene TRBJ2-1; TRBD1 agrees at 11 bases. Trimming took 3 bases from V and 9 from J; bases not matched to a gene: 7. Germline CDR1 is LNHDA and CDR2 is SQIVND (reference sequence). CDR3 length: 15 amino acids. CDR3 in amino acids: CASSIGQGARGEQFF. CDR3 nucleotide sequence: TGTGCCAGTAGTATCGGACAGGGGGCGCGAGGTGAGCAGTTCTTC.

This clone turned up a few times. The V call is TRBV18, the J call TRBJ2-1, with 14 nucleotides matching TRBD2. There are 17 residues in the CDR3. With 1 base clipped from V and 6 bases from J, the junction kept 5 bases outside the gene matches. Germline CDR1 KGHSH, CDR2 LQKENI. The CDR3 loop is CASSPREGLAGGNEQFF. The CDR3, as DNA: TGTGCCAGCTCACCACGGGAAGGACTAGCGGGAGGCAATGAGCAGTTCTTC. Supplemented by reference TRBV18 and TRBJ2-1, the full variable domain reads NAGVMQNPRHLVRRRGQEARLRCSPMKGHSHVYWYRQLPEEGLKFMVYLQKENIIDESGMPKERFSAEFPKEGPSILRIQQVVRGDSAAYFCASSPREGLAGGNEQFFGPGTRLTVL.

The CDR3 protein is CASSQDQGGVEKLFF. The CDR3 nucleotides read TGCGCCAGCAGCCAAGATCAGGGGGGCGTCGAAAAACTGTTTTTT. The chain links TRBV4-3 to TRBJ1-4, with TRBD1 identical over 7 bases. Unmatched junction bases numbered 6, after V lost 0 bases and J lost 8 bases. Germline CDR1 reads LGHNA; CDR2 reads YSLEER. The CDR3 is made up of 15 amino acids.

This clone was detected a few times. The chain combines TRBV21-1 with TRBJ2-3; the D segment call TRBD2 is taken from the table without a DNA check. TRBV21-1 is a documented pseudogene. The CDR3 contains 17 residues. CDR3 protein: CASSKASPGFGTDTQYF. In DNA, the CDR3 is TGTGCCAGCAGCAAAGCATCCCCGGGTTTCGGCACAGATACGCAGTATTTT.

This clone showed up just a few times. This rearrangement joins TRBV7-2 to TRBJ2-1; D ambiguous. In germline, CDR1 is SGHTA, CDR2 FQGNSA. The CDR3 length is 16 residues. V was clipped by 1 base and J by 1 base, with 11 bases between them. CDR3 nucleotide sequence: TGTGCCAGCAGCTTAGGACACCCTATTTCCTACAATGAGCAGTTCTTC. It encodes CASSLGHPISYNEQFF.

The V gene is TRBV4-2, the J gene TRBJ1-2; 7 nucleotides line up with TRBD1. The length of the CDR3 is 15 residues. The V and J ends lost 0 bases and 4 bases, in that order; junction bases with no gene match: 5. Germline lookup yields CDR1 LGHNA and CDR2 YNFKEQ. CDR3 DNA: TGTGCCAGCAGCCAAGACGGGACAGTACTCTATGGCTACACCTTC. It codes for CASSQDGTVLYGYTF.

This clone showed up just a few times. The V and J genes are TRBV15 and TRBJ1-4; TRBD1 might be the D (5 bases). The germline V gene encodes CDR1 LNHNV and CDR2 YYDKDF (reference sequence). V gave up 1 base and J gave up 4 bases, with 13 bases separating them. This CDR3 region has 16 residues. The CDR3 loop is CATSRVGPGNNEKLFF. The CDR3 DNA sequence: TGTGCCACCAGCAGAGTCGGGCCAGGGAATAATGAAAAACTGTTTTTT.

The chain recombines TRBV10-3 with TRBJ2-3, with a weak D call TRBD2 (5 bases). CDR1 and CDR2 (germline): ENHRY, SYGVKD. The CDR3 contains 14 residues. CDR3 bases: TGTGCGGCGCGGGCCCCCTCTAGCACAGATACGCAGTATTTT. It is translated as CAARAPSSTDTQYF.

V and J are TRBV30 and TRBJ2-7; a possible D gene is TRBD1 (6 bases). CDR1 is GTSNPN and CDR2 is SVGIG in the germline V gene (reference sequence). This CDR3 has 14 amino acids. The CDR3 sequence: CAIGVNRDPYEQYF. For the CDR3, the DNA is TGTGCTATTGGAGTAAACAGGGACCCCTACGAGCAGTACTTC.

In this sample, this clone turned up a few times. The V gene is TRBV7-2, the J gene TRBJ2-7, with a possible D match to TRBD1 (6 bases). Between the trimmed V and J ends, which lost 7 bases and 3 bases, there was a span of 13 bases. The germline CDR1 and CDR2 sequences are SGHTA and FQGNSA. The CDR3 sequence is 13 residues long. The CDR3 loop is CASTRQDLYEQYF. In DNA, the CDR3 is TGTGCCAGCACGCGACAGGATCTCTACGAGCAGTACTTC.

V and J are TRBV5-4 and TRBJ2-1; tentative D call: TRBD2 (7 bases). There are 14 residues in the CDR3. Per germline, CDR1 SGHNT and CDR2 YYREEE (reference sequence). Deletions cut 6 bases from V and 5 bases from J, with 15 bases between. The chain's CDR3 is CASTKGGDNNEQFF. Here the CDR3 DNA reads TGTGCCAGCACGAAGGGGGGGGATAACAATGAGCAGTTCTTC.

The chain joins TRBV7-2 to TRBJ1-2; 9 bases are shared with TRBD1. Unmatched junction bases numbered 8, after V lost 1 base and J lost 8 bases. The germline gives CDR1 SGHTA, CDR2 FQGNSA. The CDR3 spans 15 residues. The CDR3 DNA reads as TGTGCCAGCAGCTTAGGCGGATGGACAGGGGTCGGCTACACCTTC. This translates into CASSLGGWTGVGYTF.

The chain combines TRBV6-5 with TRBJ2-7; 9 bases align to TRBD1. Germline V gene sequence: CDR1 MNHEY, CDR2 SVGAGI. J lost 5 bases, V lost 6 bases, and 11 bases had no gene match. This CDR3 has 15 amino acids. As DNA, the CDR3 is TGTGCCAGCAGCCACAGGGGGCTGAGACCCCACGAGCAGTACTTC. Encoded protein: CASSHRGLRPHEQYF.

This clone appeared a few times. V usage is TRBV14 and J usage is TRBJ2-5, with 7 positions matching TRBD1. Germline CDR1 reads SGHDN; CDR2 reads FVKESK. Losses at the gene ends were 3 bases for V and 12 bases for J; bases not matched to a gene: 10. This CDR3 has 13 amino acids. The CDR3 loop reads CASSHRDSRWEYF. CDR3 nucleotides: TGTGCCAGCAGCCACCGGGACAGCAGATGGGAGTACTTC.

This clone has a handful of counts. The chain carries TRBV7-3 and TRBJ2-1; D is undetermined. Per the germline V gene, CDR1 is SGHTA and CDR2 is FQGTGA. V was clipped by 1 base and J by 0 bases, with 13 bases between them. There are 17 residues in the CDR3. The CDR3 nucleotides read TGTGCCAGCAGCTTAAAAGGAGCGAGCAGCTCCTACAATGAGCAGTTCTTC. This translates into CASSLKGASSSYNEQFF.

The chain carries TRBV29-1 and TRBJ2-1; 10 nucleotides line up with TRBD2. The CDR3 spans 14 residues. Trimming cost V 4 bases and J 4 bases; bases outside gene matches: 4. Germline CDR1 is SQVTM and CDR2 is ANQGSEA. The CDR3 protein is CSVARTSGYNEQFF. The DNA of the CDR3 is TGCAGCGTTGCCCGGACTAGCGGATACAATGAGCAGTTCTTC.

The chain combines TRBV7-3 with TRBJ2-1, with 10 nucleotides matching TRBD2. The CDR3 sequence is 16 residues long. Looked up from germline, CDR1 is SGHTA and CDR2 is FQGTGA. The junction had 5 bases not matched to a gene; V was cut back by 2 bases and J by 4 bases. CDR3 sequence: CASSLDQAGGYNEQFF. The CDR3 DNA sequence: TGTGCCAGCAGCTTAGATCAAGCGGGAGGGTACAATGAGCAGTTCTTC.

V and J are TRBV25-1 and TRBJ2-3; 12 bases match TRBD2. With 1 base clipped from V and 5 bases from J, the junction kept 10 bases outside the gene matches. In germline, CDR1 is MGHDK, CDR2 SYGVNS. CDR3 size: 18 residues. In DNA form, the CDR3 reads TGTGCCAGCAGTGAATTGTCTAGCGGGAGGGCCTTGGGAGATACGCAGTATTTT. Protein product: CASSELSSGRALGDTQYF.

The J gene is TRBJ2-1, the V gene TRBV19; TRBD1 matches 12 bases. This CDR3 is built from 15 residues. The germline V gene encodes CDR1 LNHDA and CDR2 SQIVND (reference sequence). V lost 5 bases, J lost 6 bases, and 5 bases stayed unmatched. The CDR3 region is CASSSRDRGLNEQFF. Here the CDR3 DNA reads TGTGCCAGTAGTTCCAGGGACAGGGGGCTCAATGAGCAGTTCTTC.

This chain uses TRBV30 with TRBJ1-4; 9 nucleotides agree with TRBD1. The CDR3 has 18 amino acids. The trim removed 2 bases at V and 0 bases at J, leaving 10 bases unmatched. Germline CDR1 reads GTSNPN; CDR2 reads SVGIG (reference sequence). The CDR3 spells CAWSKGQGVRATNEKLFF. The DNA of the CDR3 is TGTGCCTGGAGTAAGGGACAGGGAGTTCGAGCAACTAATGAAAAACTGTTTTTT.

There are a few counts of this clone. The chain couples TRBV7-2 to TRBJ2-1; tentative D call: TRBD2 (6 bases). The ends were cut back, 6 bases at V and 0 bases at J, with 12 bases in the middle. CDR1 is SGHTA and CDR2 is FQGNSA in the germline V gene. The CDR3 length is 15 residues. DNA for the CDR3: TGTGCCAGCAGATCGGGACTGAGCTCCTACAATGAGCAGTTCTTC. Protein: CASRSGLSSYNEQFF. The complete variable domain, with remaining parts taken from reference TRBV7-2 and TRBJ2-1, reads GAGVSQSPSNKVTEKGKDVELRCDPISGHTALYWYRQSLGQGLEFLIYFQGNSAPDKSGLPSDRFSAERTGGSVSTLTIQRTQQEDSAVYLCASRSGLSSYNEQFFGPGTRLTVL.

In its sample, this clone was seen a few times. The chain has TRBV18 and TRBJ2-3; 7 bases agree with TRBD2. Losses at the gene ends were 3 bases for V and 5 bases for J; bases not matched to a gene: 8. CDR1 KGHSH and CDR2 LQKENI come from the germline V gene. This CDR3 is 15 amino acids long. DNA for the CDR3: TGTGCCAGCTCACCCTCTGTCGGGAGGCTAGATACGCAGTATTTT. This sequence encodes CASSPSVGRLDTQYF.